This note documents a single T cell receptor (beta chain) sequence. The protocol was immunoSEQ multiplex PCR, while the TCRdb copy is restricted to in-frame clones and leaves out a portion. The sample lists 60,000 or so clones, around 88% occurring once. Looked up from germline, CDR1 is KGHDR and CDR2 is SFDVKD. Trimming took off 4 bases at V and 6 bases at J, with 11 bases between the two ends. This CDR3 is built from 13 residues. This entry belongs to a study of blood T cell repertoires in COVID-19. This rearrangement joins TRBV24-1 to TRBJ1-1; weak D call: TRBD1 (5 bases). Sequenced sample: peripheral blood. The clonotype was recovered from a man in his sixties with acute or convalescent COVID-19. This chain's CDR3 is CATSDSTVPEAFF. CDR3 bases: TGTGCCACCAGTGACTCGACAGTACCTGAAGCTTTCTTT.